What follows describes a single T cell receptor (beta chain). The antigen it binds to is not known. An end of the junction differs from the germline gene, which may be a read error. Library method: the immunoSEQ multiplex PCR assay. The multiplex PCR relied on a mix of 60 forward primers for TCR Vbeta segments and 13 reverse primers for TCR Jbeta segments. The CDR3 region of rearranged TCR beta genes was amplified from genomic DNA by a multiplex PCR assay. Amplified TCR beta libraries were sequenced as 87-base-pair reads on the Illumina HiSeq System. Under the source paper's analysis protocol: Across the 700 or so repertoires, a later analysis counted 60 million to 90 million unique TCR beta chains, 8.5 million to 12 million of which were shared by at least two donors. Raw reads were error-corrected and collapsed into unique sequences with a nearest-neighbor algorithm that merged closely related sequences to remove PCR and sequencing errors. Alignment of CDR3 sequences to IMGT reference sequences was used to assign V, D and J gene segments. For a sequence to be retained, at least a six-nucleotide match to both a V gene segment and a J gene segment was required. A rearrangement was called productive if the CDR3 had no stop codons and remained in frame with V and J, and every other rearrangement was called non-productive. CDR3 was defined by IMGT convention, running from the second conserved V-encoded cysteine to the conserved J-encoded phenylalanine. In an earlier analysis of around 600 of the donors, sequences lacking an unambiguous match to a single V gene segment were excluded. In an earlier analysis of 500 to 750 of the donors, V segments were called functional above 56.7% productive rearrangements and were called segregating when the between-donor standard deviation exceeded 5%. A statistical classification framework was built to diagnose cytomegalovirus status from the catalog of TCR beta chain sequences. A later analysis assigned V and J genes by comparing TCR nucleotide sequences with IMGT/GENE-DB human TR gene sequences. In a later analysis, CDR3 sequences and most-parsimonious VDJ recombination scenarios were assigned using the TCRdist pipeline. A later analysis defined each TCR beta chain by its CDR3 amino acid sequence plus V-gene family, and excluded reads lacking a unique V-gene family. A later analysis removed 592 highly shared, low-generation-probability nucleotide sequences to deal with suspected cross-contamination and a sequencing artifact. For each public chain, a later analysis derived a clonal expansion index from normalized ranks of inferred template counts within each repertoire. A later analysis computed generation probabilities with a VDJ recombination model fitted to out-of-frame rearrangements, and checked the results against IGoR. In a later analysis, hypergeometric tests were used to score TCR-TCR, TCR-HLA and TCR-CMV co-occurrence, with a repertoire-size bias correction applied to TCR pairs. False discovery rates were estimated in a later analysis by permuting HLA or CMV assignments 20 times. A later analysis grouped co-occurring TCRs with DBSCAN, adding TCRdist sequence similarity when clustering within HLA-allele-positive subsets. Co-occurrence clustering excluded repertoires with fewer than 30,000 or more than 120,000 public chains, plus five with anomalous nucleotide sharing. This immuneACCESS table, as held by TCRdb, lists in-frame sequences with V and J called but not all clones. Of the missing ones, under half trace to an unresolved V gene in checked studies; the others have no known cause. The DNA gave D and trimming, while V, J and clone size come from that table. The sample has fewer than 250,000 clones on record, about three quarters of them singletons. The top ten clones comprise less than 2% of the sample.

These data originate in a study of cytomegalovirus exposure and HLA in healthy donors (dated by TCRdb to 2016 to 2017). With respect to the entire study: In an earlier analysis of approximately 640 of the donors, 276 Gb of sequence data and 120 million or so unique TCR beta sequences from some 170 million T cells were reported. An earlier analysis of 587 of the donors used high-throughput TCR beta sequencing to judge whether each TCR beta V gene segment behaved as functional or pseudogenic. Donor age, sex, ethnicity and CMV serostatus were compiled together with the repertoire data. Along with the roughly 670-subject first cohort, a separate validation cohort of more than 90 different subjects was used. Typing coverage varied by locus: roughly 629-640 donors for A, B, C, DRB1 and DQB1; roughly 520 for DQA1; more than 600 for DPA1; fewer than 480 for DPB1. To predict cytomegalovirus infection status, the study brought together high-throughput TCR immunosequencing, statistical association of individual TCRs with disease status, and machine learning. To study patterns of TCR occurrence, a later analysis re-analyzed previously published TCR beta repertoires from 666 donors and added high-resolution HLA genotyping. The study profiled the T cell repertoires of hundreds of subjects by immunosequencing and related them to cytomegalovirus serostatus. About 5 DR-DQ haplotypes were handled as single units for association and clustering, since linkage in the cohort was strong. Every discovery cohort repertoire had been produced on one sequencing platform. HLA typing included class I and class II loci at four-digit resolution. The aim of the study was to test whether cataloging public T cell receptors could identify signatures of past pathogen exposure. An early release that covered fewer than 750 HLA-typed donors contained 300 to 350 gigabases of sequencing data and 75 million to 100 million unique TCR sequences. A later genetic analysis took genome-wide SNP genotypes for about three fifths of the 666 donors and used that subset as a discovery cohort. The later analysis used no new phenotypic data to find candidate immune exposures, relying instead on TCR beta sequences and their occurrence across donors. Among some 400 genotyped donors of the cohort, an average of around 240,000 unique TCR beta nucleotide sequences were sequenced per donor, roughly 20% of them non-productive. Of the 300 to 500 genotyped donors, 80% to 90% were placed in the genetic ancestry cluster associated with self-reported Caucasian donors.

Per the germline V gene (reference sequence), SSHAT is the CDR1 and FNYEAQ is the CDR2. CDR3 length: 13 amino acids, cysteine to phenylalanine. CDR3 DNA is the only sequence kept; it has 39 bases, read in frame from the first base. General conclusions and limits of the study: HLA typing was unavailable for some donors at each locus, so association tests used only the typed subset. Compared with the roughly 670-donor mean, donors in an Asian-associated ancestry cluster had fewer N-insertions in productive TCRs, according to a later genetic analysis. In an earlier analysis of around 600 of the donors, most TCR beta V segments were observed in productive rearrangements about 90% or about 30% of the time, broadly matching IMGT annotations. Presence/absence analyses assumed roughly uniform sequencing depth across donors, an assumption that may not hold. The earlier analysis of 587 of the donors excluded over 15 rarely observed V segments, including chromosome 9 orphons, because counts were too low. At a false discovery rate of 0.05, a later analysis linked 16,000 or so TCR beta sequences to specific HLA alleles. A later analysis found that TCR association rates varied across HLA loci, with DRB1 alleles showing the most associated TCRs and HLA-C alleles the fewest. A later genetic analysis associated a missense DCLRE1C variant with V-gene and J-gene trimming of TCR beta chains, and an independent cohort replicated the association. According to the authors, the approach could potentially be generalized to other disease states and immunological phenotypes. The 87-base-pair reads could not distinguish some IMGT-functional V segments, including TRBV6-2 and TRBV6-3, so those segments were excluded. The cohort was sequenced for TCR beta chains only, and without alpha or paired-chain data the features that could be detected were limited. A few of the identified cytomegalovirus-associated TCR beta chains were confirmed in vitro to be specific for cytomegalovirus antigens. A later analysis found that HLA-associated TCR beta chains were more clonally expanded and had lower generation probabilities than equally common non-associated chains. When HLA alleles, especially DR and DQ, strongly co-occurred, TCR associations were difficult to assign to individual alleles. In a later analysis, most CMV-associated TCR beta chains were found to appear HLA-restricted, with HLA associations seemingly driven largely by CMV exposure. The classifier was reported to diagnose cytomegalovirus status with high specificity and sensitivity in both the original cohort and the validation cohort. A cluster of highly shared sequence variants was judged likely to be a technical artifact of the sequencing pipeline. The only immune exposure information available for the cohort was CMV serostatus. A total of some 180 TCR beta chains were listed by the study as associated with cytomegalovirus. A further reported finding was that TCR beta sequences accurately predicted the HLA-A and HLA-B alleles for most subjects in the first cohort. Several of the top co-occurrence clusters appeared to be linked to parvovirus B19, influenza, CMV and Epstein-Barr virus, according to a later analysis. Linkage disequilibrium might explain the correlated functional status among segregating V segments, but an unknown experimental factor could not be excluded. Most TCR sequences were seen in very few donors, while some public TCRs were found in many individuals.

The cohort was made up of under 800 healthy bone marrow donors. At the time of sampling, every cohort member was nominally healthy, though immune exposures that went unrecorded were likely present. The donor was CMV seronegative and was included in the group of 352 seronegative cohort members. A peripheral blood sample was provided by each donor, and peripheral blood mononuclear cells were used for TCR beta sequencing. The Qiagen DNeasy Blood Extraction Kit was used to extract genomic DNA from the blood cell samples. Sequencing was carried out using PBMCs. The sequence was collected from a male donor in good health and CMV-seronegative. This chain joins TRBV7-7 to TRBJ1-1; the D gene identity is not certain. The sequence in DNA is TGTGCTAGCAGCCAGACGACAAGGACTGAAGCTTTCTTT. This is translated as CASSQTTRTEAFF.